Following are 29 T cell receptor beta chains from one sample sequenced in a study of cytomegalovirus exposure and HLA in healthy donors. TCRdb keeps only in-frame clones here, not all; method: immunoSEQ multiplex PCR. The repertoire holds approximately 300,000 clones, with around 87% as singletons. The material sequenced was PBMCs. Receptors were obtained from a woman in her 30s in good health and CMV-seropositive.

The J gene is TRBJ1-1, the V gene TRBV20-1; D not resolved. V shed 3 bases and J shed 7 bases, with 9 bases lying between them. CDR1 is DFQATT and CDR2 is SNEGSKA in the germline V gene (reference sequence). The length of the CDR3 is 11 residues. CDR3 nucleotide sequence: TGCAGTGCTAGGGGCGACCTTGAAGCTTTCTTT. Protein product: CSARGDLEAFF.

V is TRBV30 and J is TRBJ1-3; 9 bases match TRBD1. Germline CDR1 and CDR2: GTSNPN and SVGIG (reference sequence). Trimming removed 0 bases from V and 0 bases from J; junction bases left unmatched: 9. This CDR3 spans 18 amino acids. The CDR3 loop is CAWSVLGTGTLSGNTIYF. The CDR3 nucleotides are TGTGCCTGGAGTGTCCTTGGGACAGGGACTCTCTCTGGAAACACCATATATTTT.

The chain carries TRBV6-5 and TRBJ2-1; 9 positions agree with TRBD2. Unmatched junction bases numbered 8, after V lost 6 bases and J lost 5 bases. Germline CDR1 is MNHEY and CDR2 is SVGAGI. This CDR3 contains 15 residues. The CDR3 coding sequence is TGTGCCAGCAGCTATTTAGCGGGAGTCCACAATGAGCAGTTCTTC. Protein: CASSYLAGVHNEQFF.

The V and J genes are TRBV7-6 and TRBJ1-2; 7 positions agree with TRBD1. The CDR3 runs to 13 residues. J lost 5 bases, V lost 4 bases, and 4 bases had no gene match. Germline loops: CDR1 SGHVS, CDR2 FNYEAQ. CDR3 in amino acids: CASSSGTDYGYTF. For the CDR3, the DNA is TGTGCCAGCAGCTCGGGGACAGATTATGGCTACACCTTC.

The chain has TRBV19 and TRBJ1-6, with 7 nucleotides matching TRBD1. Trimming removed 5 bases from V and 0 bases from J; junction bases left unmatched: 13. From germline, CDR1 is LNHDA and CDR2 SQIVND (reference sequence). CDR3 length: 19 residues. The CDR3 reads CASSVQPGQISSYNSPLHF. CDR3 coding DNA: TGTGCCAGTAGTGTGCAACCGGGACAGATCAGCTCCTATAATTCACCCCTCCACTTT. Full variable domain (rest looked up from reference TRBV19 and TRBJ1-6): DGGITQSPKYLFRKEGQNVTLSCEQNLNHDAMYWYRQDPGQGLRLIYYSQIVNDFQKGDIAEGYSVSREKKESFPLTVTSAQKNPTAFYLCASSVQPGQISSYNSPLHFGNGTRLTVT.

The chain is built from TRBV5-4 and TRBJ2-5; TRBD1 aligns across 9 bases. Germline V gives CDR1 SGHNT, CDR2 YYREEE (reference sequence). The CDR3 totals 14 residues. V lost 3 bases to trimming and J lost 2 bases; unmatched junction nucleotides: 2. The CDR3 nucleotides are TGTGCCAGCAGCTCACAGGGGGCTCAAGAGACCCAGTACTTC. Amino acids: CASSSQGAQETQYF.

A note on this clone: The same CDR3 arises from other DNA sequences in this sample as well. V is TRBV15 and J is TRBJ2-3; D not resolved. The CDR3 is 12 residues long. Germline V gene data show CDR1 as LNHNV and CDR2 as YYDKDF (reference sequence). V was shortened by 3 bases and J by 3 bases, with 4 bases between the two germline ends. Here the CDR3 DNA reads TGTGCCACCAGCAGGGCGACAGATACGCAGTATTTT. It encodes CATSRATDTQYF.

The CDR3 here is CASSLLSRQGDPYEQYF. The CDR3, as DNA: TGTGCCAGCAGTCTCCTAAGTCGACAGGGAGATCCCTACGAGCAGTACTTC. This rearrangement joins TRBV27 to TRBJ2-7; TRBD1 agrees at 7 bases. Germline values: CDR1 MNHEY, CDR2 SMNVEV (reference sequence). Trimming removed 5 bases from V and 2 bases from J; junction bases left unmatched: 15. The CDR3 contains 17 residues.

Comments on this clone: Other DNA sequences within the sample encode an identical CDR3. J is TRBJ1-1 and V is TRBV18; no definite D call. CDR3 length equals 13 residues. Germline CDR1 KGHSH, CDR2 LQKENI. V was clipped by 1 base and J by 1 base, with 4 bases between them. The DNA of the CDR3 is TGTGCCAGCTCACCACAGGGGAACACTGAAGCTTTCTTT. This codes for CASSPQGNTEAFF.

CDR3 nucleotides: TGTGCCTGGAGTACCCTCAGACAGGGGGTATCACCCCTCCACTTT. Translated: CAWSTLRQGVSPLHF. V usage is TRBV30 and J usage is TRBJ1-6; 9 nucleotides line up with TRBD1. V lost 2 bases and J lost 10; bases outside the gene matches: 9. The CDR3 is 15 residues long. CDR1 and CDR2 (germline): GTSNPN, SVGIG (reference sequence). Based on the CDR3 plus reference TRBV30 and TRBJ1-6, the full variable domain is SQTIHQWPATLVQPVGSPLSLECTVEGTSNPNLYWYRQAAGRGLQLLFYSVGIGQISSEVPQNLSASRPQDRQFILSSKKLLLSDSGFYLCAWSTLRQGVSPLHFGNGTRLTVT.

The chain employs TRBV18 and TRBJ1-4, with TRBD1 matching over 10 bases. The CDR3 has 15 amino acids. The germline V gene has CDR1 KGHSH and CDR2 LQKENI. V gave up 1 base and J gave up 6 bases; unmatched junction bases: 2. This chain's CDR3 is CASSPRQGAYEKLFF. The CDR3 coding sequence is TGTGCCAGCTCACCACGACAGGGGGCATATGAAAAACTGTTTTTT.

In this sample, this clone turned up a few times. The chain uses TRBV2 and TRBJ2-7; the match to TRBD1 covers 8 bases. CDR1 is SNHLY and CDR2 is FYNNEI in the germline V gene. This CDR3 spans 14 amino acids. The junction had 5 bases not matched to a gene; V was cut back by 4 bases and J by 3 bases. The CDR3 nucleotides read TGTGCCAGCAGTGTGGGACAGGTACGCTACGAGCAGTACTTC. It codes for CASSVGQVRYEQYF.

The chain couples TRBV27 to TRBJ2-5; a possible D gene is TRBD2 (6 bases). The CDR3 is 16 residues long. Per germline, CDR1 MNHEY and CDR2 SMNVEV (reference sequence). V lost 6 bases and J 2 bases, leaving 19 bases between the germline ends. The CDR3 region has the DNA TGTGCCAGCAGAAAGTCGGGACTCTTTATACAAGAGACCCAGTACTTC. Protein sequence: CASRKSGLFIQETQYF.

The genes are TRBV5-1 and TRBJ1-3; the D gene is possibly TRBD1 (6 bases). V lost 5 bases to trimming and J lost 0 bases, with 12 bases between them. The CDR3 runs to 15 residues. The germline V gene has CDR1 SGHRS and CDR2 YFSETQ. CDR3 nucleotides: TGCGCCAGCAGAGGGGGAGAGGCCTCTGGAAACACCATATATTTT. Its protein is CASRGGEASGNTIYF.

This clone was counted a few times. The chain joins TRBV5-4 to TRBJ1-6; D might be TRBD1 (5 bases). With 4 bases removed from V and 4 bases from J, the gap between germline ends came to 15 bases. This CDR3 contains 16 residues. Per germline, CDR1 SGHNT and CDR2 YYREEE (reference sequence). The CDR3 DNA follows: TGTGCCAGCAGCGCTACGACCGGGGGTTATAATTCACCCCTCCACTTT. Protein product: CASSATTGGYNSPLHF.

The V call is TRBV6-5, the J call TRBJ1-4; no clear D gene. Germline V gene sequence: CDR1 MNHEY, CDR2 SVGAGI. Trimming cost V 0 bases and J 0 bases, with 8 bases left between them. The CDR3 consists of 16 residues. The CDR3 loop is CASSYSGPATNEKLFF. As DNA, the CDR3 is TGTGCCAGCAGTTACTCCGGACCTGCAACTAATGAAAAACTGTTTTTT.

The gene calls are TRBV4-3 and TRBJ2-1, with 13 bases that match TRBD2. The germline CDR1 and CDR2 sequences are LGHNA and YSLEER. V shed 0 bases, J shed 8 bases, and the junction held 7 bases outside the gene matches. The CDR3 spans 17 residues. Here the CDR3 DNA reads TGCGCCAGCAGCCAAGATCGACTAGCGGGGGGTTGGGATGAGCAGTTCTTC. Residues: CASSQDRLAGGWDEQFF.

The rearrangement joins TRBV7-9 to TRBJ1-3, with D possibly matching TRBD1 (5 bases). V was clipped by 5 bases and J by 2 bases, with 10 bases between them. Germline V gene data show CDR1 as SEHNR and CDR2 as FQNEAQ (reference sequence). This CDR3 comprises 14 residues. In DNA, the CDR3 is TGTGCCAGCAGCCAGACAGTGGCTGGAAACACCATATATTTT. Protein sequence: CASSQTVAGNTIYF.

V is TRBV4-3 and J is TRBJ2-1, with TRBD1 identical over 8 bases. The length of the CDR3 is 14 residues. CDR1 LGHNA and CDR2 YSLEER come from the germline V gene. V lost 2 bases to trimming and J lost 5 bases; unmatched junction nucleotides: 2. This CDR3 reads CASSQQTGDNEQFF. CDR3 DNA sequence: TGCGCCAGCAGCCAACAGACAGGGGACAATGAGCAGTTCTTC.

The chain couples TRBV6-5 to TRBJ1-5; D is perhaps TRBD1 (5 bases). The V end was cut by 2 bases, the J end by 7 bases, with 9 bases between. Per the germline V gene, CDR1 is MNHEY and CDR2 is SVGAGI. The CDR3 is made up of 13 amino acids. Here the CDR3 reads CASSYDRQQPQHF. The CDR3 coding sequence is TGTGCCAGCAGTTACGACAGACAGCAGCCCCAGCATTTT.

The chain recombines TRBV28 with TRBJ2-7; possibly TRBD2 for D (7 bases). Trimming took off 4 bases at V and 13 bases at J, with 20 bases between the two ends. The CDR3 runs to 13 residues. Looked up from germline, CDR1 is MDHEN and CDR2 is SYDVKM. In DNA, the CDR3 is TGTGCCAGCAGTTATCGGGGGGCCTACGAGCCTTACTTC. Translating gives CASSYRGAYEPYF.

This clone was found once. This chain uses TRBV9 with TRBJ2-7, with 10 bases lining up with TRBD1. The CDR3 contains 16 residues. After removal of 3 bases from V and 0 bases from J, the junction contained 6 bases not matched to a gene. Per germline, CDR1 SGDLS and CDR2 YYNGEE. CDR3 DNA: TGTGCCAGCAGCGCCGCCGGGACAGGGGTCTCCTACGAGCAGTACTTC. It translates to CASSAAGTGVSYEQYF.

The chain uses TRBV27 and TRBJ1-6, with D tentatively TRBD1 (6 bases). The CDR3 covers 16 residues. Trimming removed 4 bases at V and 9 bases at J, with 19 bases between. Looked up from germline, CDR1 is MNHEY and CDR2 is SMNVEV (reference sequence). Here the CDR3 DNA reads TGTGCCAGCAGTTCCACAGGGTCCCAACCGACTTCACCCCTCCACTTT. Its translation is CASSSTGSQPTSPLHF.

The J gene is TRBJ2-1, the V gene TRBV14; D is unresolved. V lost 4 bases and J lost 13, with 14 bases in between. The germline gives CDR1 SGHDN, CDR2 FVKESK. The CDR3 sequence is 12 residues long. The CDR3 spells CASSPGSPGQFF. In nucleotides, the CDR3 is TGTGCCAGCAGCCCCGGGTCTCCAGGACAGTTCTTC. Complete variable domain (other parts from reference TRBV14 and TRBJ2-1): EAGVTQFPSHSVIEKGQTVTLRCDPISGHDNLYWYRRVMGKEIKFLLHFVKESKQDESGMPNNRFLAERTGGTYSTLKVQPAELEDSGVYFCASSPGSPGQFFGPGTRLTVL.

V and J are TRBV5-4 and TRBJ1-2, with a tentative D call TRBD1 (5 bases). The V end lost 4 bases, the J end lost 4 bases, and 11 bases lay between the germline ends. The CDR3 contains 13 residues. Germline CDR1 SGHNT, CDR2 YYREEE (reference sequence). CDR3: CASSTDGTYGYTF. The CDR3 bases are TGTGCCAGCAGCACGGACGGGACCTATGGCTACACCTTC. Together with reference TRBV5-4 and TRBJ1-2, the CDR3 gives the full variable domain: ETGVTQSPTHLIKTRGQQVTLRCSSQSGHNTVSWYQQALGQGPQFIFQYYREEENGRGNFPPRFSGLQFPNYSSELNVNALELDDSALYLCASSTDGTYGYTFGSGTRLTVV.

This clone was seen once. The chain has TRBV5-1 and TRBJ2-1; D unclear. CDR1 SGHRS and CDR2 YFSETQ come from the germline V gene. V lost 1 base and J 7 bases, leaving 9 bases between the germline ends. CDR3 length: 13 amino acids. The DNA of the CDR3 is TGCGCCAGCAGCTTGCAAGGATTTAATGAGCAGTTCTTC. This codes for CASSLQGFNEQFF. The full variable domain, its missing parts supplied by reference TRBV5-1 and TRBJ2-1, is KAGVTQTPRYLIKTRGQQVTLSCSPISGHRSVSWYQQTPGQGLQFLFEYFSETQRNKGNFPGRFSGRQFSNSRSEMNVSTLELGDSALYLCASSLQGFNEQFFGPGTRLTVL.

The chain recombines TRBV6-6 with TRBJ1-5; possibly TRBD1 for D (5 bases). The CDR3 runs to 14 residues. CDR1 and CDR2 (germline): MNHNY, SVGAGI (reference sequence). V lost 5 bases and J 6 bases, leaving 14 bases between the germline ends. The DNA for the CDR3 is TGTGCCAGCAGTCCCGGACACACAGGTCAGCCCCAGCATTTT. Translation: CASSPGHTGQPQHF.

This clone has just a few counts. The J gene is TRBJ2-5, the V gene TRBV30; a possible D gene is TRBD1 (5 bases). Trimming cost V 4 bases and J 2 bases, with 5 bases left between them. The CDR3 contains 11 residues. Germline CDR1 is GTSNPN and CDR2 is SVGIG (reference sequence). CDR3 in amino acids: CAWTGQETQYF. In DNA, the CDR3 is TGTGCCTGGACAGGGCAAGAGACCCAGTACTTC.

The chain employs TRBV6-1 and TRBJ1-2; 7 nucleotides agree with TRBD1. The CDR3 totals 13 residues. V dropped 3 bases and J dropped 8; count of bases not matched to a gene: 6. From germline, CDR1 is MNHNS and CDR2 SASEGT. In nucleotides, the CDR3 is TGTGCCAGCAGTGAGACAGGGACGCTCGGCTACACCTTC. This sequence encodes CASSETGTLGYTF.